The clone carrying this T cell receptor (beta chain) rates as medium-sized. What it binds is unknown. Germline loops: CDR1 MNHEY, CDR2 SVGEGT. Trimming at V came to 8 bases and at J to 7 bases, leaving 7 bases not matched to a gene. This CDR3 comprises 13 residues. The entry originates in a study of prognosis after radiotherapy for stage I lung cancer. Genomic DNA was subjected to two-round multiplex PCR for amplification of TCR beta CDR3. Each TRBV and TRBJ gene had its own primer in the first PCR round. TCRdb independently ran MiXCR on the multiplex PCR reads; one entry per CDR3 protein. In the table there are more than 15,000 distinct CDR3 sequences, around 42% of which are singletons. Whole-study results and caveats: It was in patients who developed distant metastases that Shannon entropy after stereotactic body radiation therapy was lower. Median unique TCR clones dropped from around 10,000 to 6,900 after stereotactic body radiation therapy.

The specimen comprised PBMCs, sampled before or after stereotactic body radiation therapy (not recorded which). V and J are TRBV6-2 or TRBV6-3 and TRBJ2-1, with 8 bases lining up with TRBD1. The TCR sequence derives from a donor aged 50 or older with non-small cell lung cancer. The CDR3 is CASGTGGANEQFF. CDR3 nucleotides: TGTGCCAGCGGCACAGGGGGAGCGAATGAGCAGTTCTTC.